The source of this T cell receptor (beta chain) is a study of blood T cell repertoires in COVID-19. In the study's own analysis: Using reference gene primer amplification, nucleated cell counts were estimated. The protocol was immunoSEQ multiplex PCR, while the TCRdb copy is restricted to in-frame clones and leaves out a portion. Clone size and the V and J calls come from that table; the DNA yielded D and trimming. The sample records about 99,000 clones, around 79% being singletons. Germline V gene data show CDR1 as SGHTA and CDR2 as FQGNSA. The CDR3 extends over 15 amino acids. Trimming at V came to 0 bases and at J to 2 bases, leaving 4 bases not matched to a gene.

The receptor was derived from a woman older than 75 with active or convalescent COVID-19. What was sequenced was peripheral blood. This chain joins TRBV7-2 and TRBJ2-7; 7 bases are a match to TRBD1. The CDR3 protein is CASSLARGQPYEQYF. The CDR3 DNA sequence: TGTGCCAGCAGCTTAGCGAGGGGACAGCCCTACGAGCAGTACTTC. Filled out from reference TRBV7-2 and TRBJ2-7, the complete variable domain reads GAGVSQSPSNKVTEKGKDVELRCDPISGHTALYWYRQSLGQGLEFLIYFQGNSAPDKSGLPSDRFSAERTGGSVSTLTIQRTQQEDSAVYLCASSLARGQPYEQYFGPGTRLTVT.